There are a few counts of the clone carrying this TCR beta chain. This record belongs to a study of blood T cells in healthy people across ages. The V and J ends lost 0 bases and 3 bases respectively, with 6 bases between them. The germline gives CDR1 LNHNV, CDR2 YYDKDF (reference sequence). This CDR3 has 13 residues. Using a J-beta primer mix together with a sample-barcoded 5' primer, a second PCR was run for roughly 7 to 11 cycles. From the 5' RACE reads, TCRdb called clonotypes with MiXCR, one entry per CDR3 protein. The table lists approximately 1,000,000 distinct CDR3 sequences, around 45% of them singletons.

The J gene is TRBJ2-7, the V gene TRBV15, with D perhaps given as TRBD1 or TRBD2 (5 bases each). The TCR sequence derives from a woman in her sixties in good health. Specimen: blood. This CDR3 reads CATSRDGGYEQYF. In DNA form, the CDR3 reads TGTGCCACCAGCAGAGATGGGGGCTACGAGCAGTACTTC.